The 16 T cell receptor beta chains reported below all come from one sample, sequenced in a study of PD-1 blockade in classical Hodgkin lymphoma. Each and every patient relapsed after autologous stem cell transplantation, and patients got differing brentuximab vedotin exposure. Researchers report purifying CD4+ T cells from thawed PBMCs by magnetic negative selection. The data were produced by immunoSEQ multiplex PCR, yet TCRdb's version contains in-frame clones alone and is incomplete. The sample holds around 23,000 clones, 84% seen once. The sample consisted of CD4+ T cells from blood, taken at baseline. The receptor source for this set is a human donor with classical Hodgkin lymphoma.

The CDR3 is CASSLRLGGGADTQYF. The DNA of the CDR3 is TGTGCCAGCAGCTTGAGACTTGGCGGGGGGGCAGATACGCAGTATTTT. The rearrangement joins TRBV7-6 to TRBJ2-3, with 9 positions matching TRBD2. Germline V gives CDR1 SGHVS, CDR2 FNYEAQ. With 3 bases clipped from V and 4 bases from J, the junction kept 8 bases outside the gene matches. The length of the CDR3 is 16 residues.

The CDR3 nucleotides read TGTGCCAGCAGTTTAATCCCGCCCAGCGGGGGGGTACGGTCCTACGAGCAGTACTTC. It encodes CASSLIPPSGGVRSYEQYF. V is TRBV27 and J is TRBJ2-7; 10 bases are shared with TRBD2. Trimming at V came to 2 bases and at J to 1 base, leaving 14 bases not matched to a gene. The CDR3 sequence is 19 residues long. Germline assignment: CDR1 MNHEY and CDR2 SMNVEV (reference sequence).

The CDR3 DNA reads TGTGCCAGCAGCTCCCGTTTCGGGGGGCTTTTGGGTGGCTACACCTTC. It yields the protein CASSSRFGGLLGGYTF. The chain has TRBV5-8 and TRBJ1-2; possible D gene TRBD1, 6 bases. The V end lost 3 bases, the J end lost 7 bases, and 22 bases lay between the germline ends. This CDR3 spans 16 amino acids. In germline, CDR1 is SGHTS, CDR2 YDEGEE.

This rearrangement joins TRBV7-2 to TRBJ1-1, with D hard to call. Trimming took off 0 bases at V and 0 bases at J, with 8 bases between the two ends. The CDR3 sequence is 15 residues long. Germline loops: CDR1 SGHTA, CDR2 FQGNSA. The CDR3 region is CASSLAAVMNTEAFF. The CDR3 DNA reads TGTGCCAGCAGCTTAGCCGCAGTTATGAACACTGAAGCTTTCTTT. The full variable domain, rest sourced from reference TRBV7-2 and TRBJ1-1, is GAGVSQSPSNKVTEKGKDVELRCDPISGHTALYWYRQSLGQGLEFLIYFQGNSAPDKSGLPSDRFSAERTGGSVSTLTIQRTQQEDSAVYLCASSLAAVMNTEAFFGQGTRLTVV.

This rearrangement joins TRBV6-5 to TRBJ1-2; 9 bases agree with TRBD1. CDR3 size: 15 residues. Looked up from germline, CDR1 is MNHEY and CDR2 is SVGAGI. V shed 5 bases and J 5 bases; nucleotides not matched to a gene: 9. The CDR3 bases are TGTGCCAGCAGTGGCCCGGGACAGGGAATGTATGGCTACACCTTC. This translates into CASSGPGQGMYGYTF.

This clone counts as medium-sized. This sequence joins TRBV11-3 and TRBJ2-7, with D possibly called TRBD1 or TRBD2 (5 bases each). V was pared by 1 base and J by 8 bases, with 12 bases between. Germline lookup yields CDR1 SGHNT and CDR2 YENEEA. The CDR3 sequence is 13 residues long. This chain's CDR3 is CASSLGRWGKQYF. The CDR3 coding sequence is TGTGCCAGCAGCTTAGGCCGTTGGGGGAAGCAGTACTTC.

The chain has TRBV2 and TRBJ1-2; a weak D match, TRBD1 (5 bases). CDR1 and CDR2 from the germline V gene are SNHLY and FYNNEI. The CDR3 sequence is 14 residues long. Between the trimmed V and J ends, which lost 6 bases and 2 bases, there was a span of 13 bases. Here the CDR3 DNA reads TGTGCCAGCAGGGCTACCGGGGGAAACTATGGCTACACCTTC. Protein product: CASRATGGNYGYTF.

The gene calls are TRBV2 and TRBJ2-2; D not certain. CDR3 size: 15 residues. V was trimmed by 1 base and J by 6 bases, leaving 12 bases between them. Germline V CDR1 and CDR2: SNHLY, FYNNEI. This CDR3 reads CASSEEGLLAGELFF. The CDR3 bases are TGTGCCAGCAGTGAAGAGGGTTTGCTCGCCGGGGAGCTGTTTTTT. Filled out from reference TRBV2 and TRBJ2-2, the complete variable domain reads EPEVTQTPSHQVTQMGQEVILRCVPISNHLYFYWYRQILGQKVEFLVSFYNNEISEKSEIFDDQFSVERPDGSNFTLKIRSTKLEDSAMYFCASSEEGLLAGELFFGEGSRLTVL.

In its sample, this clone was seen once. This chain joins TRBV6-5 and TRBJ1-2; D remains ambiguous. The CDR3 is 13 residues long. V lost 2 bases, J lost 8 bases, and 12 bases lay in between. Germline-derived CDR1 and CDR2 are MNHEY and SVGAGI. DNA for the CDR3: TGTGCCAGCAGTTACGCCTCCATCGGCGGCTACACCTTC. Its translation: CASSYASIGGYTF.

The chain is built from TRBV27 and TRBJ1-1; D gene uncertain. Per germline, CDR1 MNHEY and CDR2 SMNVEV (reference sequence). The CDR3 sequence is 13 residues long. Trimming removed 3 bases at V and 3 bases at J, with 8 bases between. The CDR3 protein is CASSFLSYTEAFF. The DNA for the CDR3 is TGTGCCAGCAGTTTCCTTTCATACACTGAAGCTTTCTTT.

The chain recombines TRBV11-2 with TRBJ2-2; D might be TRBD1 (6 bases). Trimming shortened V by 0 bases and J by 3 bases, and 14 bases separated the two germline ends. Looked up from germline, CDR1 is SGHAT and CDR2 is FQNNGV. This CDR3 spans 17 amino acids. CDR3 protein: CASSLEGAGVHTGELFF. As DNA, the CDR3 is TGTGCCAGCAGCTTAGAAGGGGCAGGGGTTCACACCGGGGAGCTGTTTTTT.

V is TRBV5-4 and J is TRBJ2-3, with D hard to call. V gave up 3 bases and J gave up 4 bases, with 15 bases separating them. Germline-derived CDR1 and CDR2 are SGHNT and YYREEE (reference sequence). The CDR3 spans 15 residues. CDR3 protein: CASSSPGVLADTQYF. The CDR3 DNA reads TGTGCCAGCAGCTCTCCGGGTGTGCTGGCAGATACGCAGTATTTT.

The rearrangement joins TRBV2 to TRBJ1-1; D is unresolved. CDR1 and CDR2 from the germline V gene are SNHLY and FYNNEI. Trimming shortened V by 6 bases and J by 4 bases, and 9 bases separated the two germline ends. The CDR3 has 12 amino acids. The CDR3 coding sequence is TGTGCCAGCAGGTTAGGGAGCACTGAAGCTTTCTTT. Protein product: CASRLGSTEAFF.

The rearrangement uses TRBV2 and TRBJ1-3; 9 bases align to TRBD1. Trimming cost V 8 bases and J 8 bases; bases outside gene matches: 7. The germline V gene encodes CDR1 SNHLY and CDR2 FYNNEI. This CDR3 is 13 amino acids long. The CDR3 DNA sequence: TGTGCCAGCGGAAGACAGGGGGTAGACACCATATATTTT. This encodes CASGRQGVDTIYF.

The chain uses TRBV2 and TRBJ2-7; D might be TRBD1 (6 bases). Trimming removed 11 bases at V and 2 bases at J, with 13 bases between. Per the germline V gene, CDR1 is SNHLY and CDR2 is FYNNEI. The CDR3 is made up of 12 amino acids. Written as DNA, the CDR3 is TGTGCCGGTGGACAGAACCCCTACGAGCAGTACTTC. Encoded protein: CAGGQNPYEQYF. The complete variable domain, with remaining parts taken from reference TRBV2 and TRBJ2-7, reads EPEVTQTPSHQVTQMGQEVILRCVPISNHLYFYWYRQILGQKVEFLVSFYNNEISEKSEIFDDQFSVERPDGSNFTLKIRSTKLEDSAMYFCAGGQNPYEQYFGPGTRLTVT.

This clone turned up a few times. The chain uses TRBV11-2 and TRBJ2-3, with unresolved D. This CDR3 contains 11 residues. V gave up 4 bases and J gave up 2 bases, with 1 base separating them. Germline assignment: CDR1 SGHAT and CDR2 FQNNGV. The CDR3 DNA is TGTGCCAGCAGCTACACAGATACGCAGTATTTT. This encodes CASSYTDTQYF.